This T cell receptor beta chain appears in the sequencing data of a study of T cells after posttransplantation cyclophosphamide. TCRdb's copy holds only in-frame clones and misses some; the assay was immunoSEQ multiplex PCR. The repertoire holds roughly 8,600 clones, about nine tenths seen once, with roughly 1.3% in the top ten. Comment on this clone: Its antigen is not known.

Cyclophosphamide on days +3 and +4 followed busulfan-fludarabine conditioning and a marrow graft. V lost 2 bases, J lost 1 base, and 8 bases lay in between. The CDR3 has 14 residues. The germline V gene encodes CDR1 SGHTA and CDR2 FQGNSA. Study-wide points: TRB clonality was highly associated with recipient CMV seropositivity and reactivation.

This sequence was found in a female patient aged 50-65 years who received an allogeneic stem cell transplant from a related donor, was CMV-positive, and had no GVHD. Some T cells could come from the graft donor. The starting material was CD4+ T cells sorted from blood, obtained around 1,300 days after allogeneic stem cell transplant with posttransplant cyclophosphamide. The chain links TRBV7-2 to TRBJ1-1; D is unclear. CDR3 residues: CASSLYGQNTEAFF. CDR3 DNA sequence: TGTGCCAGCAGCTTATATGGGCAGAACACTGAAGCTTTCTTT. The full variable domain, completed using reference TRBV7-2 and TRBJ1-1, is GAGVSQSPSNKVTEKGKDVELRCDPISGHTALYWYRQSLGQGLEFLIYFQGNSAPDKSGLPSDRFSAERTGGSVSTLTIQRTQQEDSAVYLCASSLYGQNTEAFFGQGTRLTVV.